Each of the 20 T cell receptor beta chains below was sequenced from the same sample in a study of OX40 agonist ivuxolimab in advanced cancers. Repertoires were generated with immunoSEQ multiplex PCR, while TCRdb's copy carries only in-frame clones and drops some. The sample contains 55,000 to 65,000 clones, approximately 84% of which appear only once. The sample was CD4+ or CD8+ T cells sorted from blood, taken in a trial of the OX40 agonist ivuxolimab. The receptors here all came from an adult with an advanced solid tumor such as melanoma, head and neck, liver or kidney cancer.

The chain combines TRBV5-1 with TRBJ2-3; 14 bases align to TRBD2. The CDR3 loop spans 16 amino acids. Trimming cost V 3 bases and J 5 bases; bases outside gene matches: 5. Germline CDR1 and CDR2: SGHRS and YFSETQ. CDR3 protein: CASSWGLAGAVDTQYF. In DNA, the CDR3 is TGCGCCAGCAGCTGGGGACTAGCGGGAGCGGTAGATACGCAGTATTTT.

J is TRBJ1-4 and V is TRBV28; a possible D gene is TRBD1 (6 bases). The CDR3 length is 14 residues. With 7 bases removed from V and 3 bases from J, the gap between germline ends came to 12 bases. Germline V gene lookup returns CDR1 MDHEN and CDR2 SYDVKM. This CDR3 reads CASKQGTANEKLFF. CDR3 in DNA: TGTGCCAGCAAACAGGGAACGGCTAATGAAAAACTGTTTTTT.

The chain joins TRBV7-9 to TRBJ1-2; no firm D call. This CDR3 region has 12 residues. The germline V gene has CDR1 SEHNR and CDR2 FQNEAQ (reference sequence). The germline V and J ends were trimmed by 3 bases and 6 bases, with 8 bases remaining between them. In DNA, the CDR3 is TGTGCCAGCAGCTTCGAGGGCCATGGCTACACCTTC. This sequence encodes CASSFEGHGYTF.

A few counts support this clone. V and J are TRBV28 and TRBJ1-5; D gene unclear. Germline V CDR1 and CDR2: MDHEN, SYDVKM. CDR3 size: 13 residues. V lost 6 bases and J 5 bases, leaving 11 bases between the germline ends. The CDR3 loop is CASRSGGYQPQHF. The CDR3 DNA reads TGTGCCAGCAGGTCGGGCGGATATCAGCCCCAGCATTTT. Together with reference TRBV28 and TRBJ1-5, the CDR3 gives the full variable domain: DVKVTQSSRYLVKRTGEKVFLECVQDMDHENMFWYRQDPGLGLRLIYFSYDVKMKEKGDIPEGYSVSREKKERFSLILESASTNQTSMYLCASRSGGYQPQHFGDGTRLSIL.

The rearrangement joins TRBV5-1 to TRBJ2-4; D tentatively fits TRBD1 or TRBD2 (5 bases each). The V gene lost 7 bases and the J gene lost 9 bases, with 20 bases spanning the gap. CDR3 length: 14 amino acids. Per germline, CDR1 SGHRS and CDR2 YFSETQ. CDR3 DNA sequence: TGCGCCAGCCGAAAGGATGTTGGGGGTGGCATTCAGTACTTC. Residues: CASRKDVGGGIQYF.

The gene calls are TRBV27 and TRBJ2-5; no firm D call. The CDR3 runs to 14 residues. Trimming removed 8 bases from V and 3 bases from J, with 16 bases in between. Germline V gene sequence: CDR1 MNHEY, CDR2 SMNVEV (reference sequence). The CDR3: CASSFRHTEETQYF. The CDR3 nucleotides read TGTGCCAGCTCCTTCAGACATACTGAAGAGACCCAGTACTTC.

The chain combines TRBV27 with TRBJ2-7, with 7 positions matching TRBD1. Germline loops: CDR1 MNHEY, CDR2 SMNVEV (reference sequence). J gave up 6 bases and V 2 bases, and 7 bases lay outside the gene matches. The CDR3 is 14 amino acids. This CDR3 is CASSLLHRGAEQYF. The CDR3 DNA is TGTGCCAGCAGTTTACTTCACAGGGGCGCCGAGCAGTACTTC.

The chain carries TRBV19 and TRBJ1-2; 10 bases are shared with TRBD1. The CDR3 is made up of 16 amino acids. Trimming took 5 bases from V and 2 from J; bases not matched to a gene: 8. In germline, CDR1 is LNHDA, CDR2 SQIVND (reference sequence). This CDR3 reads CASSSPGQGPNYGYTF. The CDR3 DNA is TGTGCCAGTAGTTCACCGGGACAGGGGCCGAACTATGGCTACACCTTC. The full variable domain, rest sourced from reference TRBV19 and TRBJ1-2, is DGGITQSPKYLFRKEGQNVTLSCEQNLNHDAMYWYRQDPGQGLRLIYYSQIVNDFQKGDIAEGYSVSREKKESFPLTVTSAQKNPTAFYLCASSSPGQGPNYGYTFGSGTRLTVV.

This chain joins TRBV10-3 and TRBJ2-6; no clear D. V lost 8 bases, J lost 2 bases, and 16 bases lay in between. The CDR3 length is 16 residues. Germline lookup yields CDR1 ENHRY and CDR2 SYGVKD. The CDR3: CAIPGPSIAGANVLTF. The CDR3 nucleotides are TGTGCCATCCCCGGGCCTTCTATAGCTGGGGCCAACGTCCTGACTTTC.

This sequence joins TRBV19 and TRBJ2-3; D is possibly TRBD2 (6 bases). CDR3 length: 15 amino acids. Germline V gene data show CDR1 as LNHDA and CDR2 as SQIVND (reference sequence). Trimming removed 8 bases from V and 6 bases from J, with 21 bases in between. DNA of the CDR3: TGTGCCAGTGCCGGGACTCTCCGAACGTCGGATACGCAGTATTTT. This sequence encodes CASAGTLRTSDTQYF.

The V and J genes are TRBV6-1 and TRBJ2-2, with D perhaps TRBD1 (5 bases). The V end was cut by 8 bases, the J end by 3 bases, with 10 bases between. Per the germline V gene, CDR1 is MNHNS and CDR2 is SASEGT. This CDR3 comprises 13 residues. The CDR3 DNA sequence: TGTGCCAGCGGACACCTCTACACCGGGGAGCTGTTTTTT. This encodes CASGHLYTGELFF.

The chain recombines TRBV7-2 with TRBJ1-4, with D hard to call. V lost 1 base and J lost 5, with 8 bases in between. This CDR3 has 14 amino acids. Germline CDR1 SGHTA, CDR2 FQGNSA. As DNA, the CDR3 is TGTGCCAGCAGCTTAGATGTGTCCAATGAAAAACTGTTTTTT. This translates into CASSLDVSNEKLFF.

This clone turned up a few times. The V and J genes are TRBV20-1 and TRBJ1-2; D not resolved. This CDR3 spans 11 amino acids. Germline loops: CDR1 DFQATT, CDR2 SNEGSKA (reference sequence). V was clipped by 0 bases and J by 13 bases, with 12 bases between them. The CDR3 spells CSARDRVVVTF. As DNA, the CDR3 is TGCAGTGCTAGAGATCGGGTGGTAGTCACCTTC.

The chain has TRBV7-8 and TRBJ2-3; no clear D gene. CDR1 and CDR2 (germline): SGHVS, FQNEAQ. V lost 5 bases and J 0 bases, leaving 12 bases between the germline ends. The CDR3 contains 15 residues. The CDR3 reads CASSPRGSSTDTQYF. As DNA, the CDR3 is TGTGCCAGCAGCCCCCGTGGGTCTAGCACAGATACGCAGTATTTT.

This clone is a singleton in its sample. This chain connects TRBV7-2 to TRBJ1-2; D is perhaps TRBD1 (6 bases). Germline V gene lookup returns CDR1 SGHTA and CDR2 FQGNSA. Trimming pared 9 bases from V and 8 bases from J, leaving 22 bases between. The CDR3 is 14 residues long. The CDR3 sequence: CASLGAGAGMGYTF. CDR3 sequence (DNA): TGTGCCAGTCTTGGTGCGGGGGCGGGAATGGGCTACACCTTC.

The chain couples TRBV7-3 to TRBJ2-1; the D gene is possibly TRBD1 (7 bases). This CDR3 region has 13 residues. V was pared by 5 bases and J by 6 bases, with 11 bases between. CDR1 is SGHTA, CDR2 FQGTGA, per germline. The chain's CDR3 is CASSRQGGNEQFF. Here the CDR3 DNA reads TGTGCCAGCAGCAGACAGGGAGGCAATGAGCAGTTCTTC.

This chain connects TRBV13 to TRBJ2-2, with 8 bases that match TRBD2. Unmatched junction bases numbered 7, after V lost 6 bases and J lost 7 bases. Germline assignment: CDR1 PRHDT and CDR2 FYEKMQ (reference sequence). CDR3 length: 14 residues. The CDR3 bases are TGTGCCAGCAGGCGGGGGGCGCAGGGCGGGGAGCTGTTTTTT. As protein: CASRRGAQGGELFF.

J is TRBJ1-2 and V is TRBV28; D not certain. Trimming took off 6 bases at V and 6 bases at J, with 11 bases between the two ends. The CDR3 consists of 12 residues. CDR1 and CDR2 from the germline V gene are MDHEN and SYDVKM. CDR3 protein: CASSARFNGYTF. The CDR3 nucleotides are TGTGCCAGCAGCGCGAGGTTCAATGGCTACACCTTC.

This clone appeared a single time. CDR3 sequence reads: CASNGGRAVNEQFF. In DNA, the CDR3 is TGTGCCAGCAACGGCGGGAGGGCCGTCAATGAGCAGTTCTTC. The rearrangement uses TRBV27 and TRBJ2-1; 9 bases agree with TRBD2. V lost 7 bases and J lost 6; bases outside the gene matches: 7. CDR1 is MNHEY, CDR2 SMNVEV, per germline (reference sequence). The length of the CDR3 is 14 residues.

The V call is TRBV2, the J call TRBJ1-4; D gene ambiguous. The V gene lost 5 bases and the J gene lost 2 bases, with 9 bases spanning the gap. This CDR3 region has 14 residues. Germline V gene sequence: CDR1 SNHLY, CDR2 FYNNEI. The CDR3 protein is CASSSLATNEKLFF. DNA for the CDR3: TGTGCCAGCAGTTCTCTTGCCACTAATGAAAAACTGTTTTTT.